This TCR beta chain was observed in a study of T cell responses to AZD1222 COVID-19 vaccine. Study results and caveats: White British people made up most donors, females outnumbered males, and clonal diversity was possibly underestimated.

The CDR3 has 13 residues. The germline gives CDR1 MNHEY, CDR2 SVGAGI. The V end was cut by 8 bases, the J end by 6 bases, with 13 bases between. Clones were sequenced by immunoSEQ multiplex PCR, and TCRdb holds only the in-frame ones, with some missing. The table lists about 120,000 clones, 85% to 95% of them singletons. As regards this clone: Its antigen is undetermined.

This sample comprised peripheral blood, obtained on day 0 of AZD1222 vaccination. The genes are TRBV6-5 and TRBJ1-4; no reliable D call. The clonotype comes from an adult in good health. CDR3 DNA sequence: TGTGCCAGCTTGAGCAGGTGGGATGAAAAACTGTTTTTT. Residues: CASLSRWDEKLFF.